This is a list of T cell receptor beta chains from one sample in a study of vaccination and CD4 T cells after COVID-19. TCRdb analysed the PCR reads with MiXCR anew, one entry per CDR3 protein. The table lists approximately 12,000 distinct CDR3 sequences, more than 45% of them singletons. These receptors have no known antigen. Sequenced material: CD4+ T cells from blood, cultured in vitro. The receptors shown here come from a human donor who had recovered from COVID-19. CDR3s include the opening cysteine and the closing phenylalanine or tryptophan. A D gene is named only where the DNA matches it firmly. Only some rows state a clone size, as once, few, many or a class for expanded clones.

clone_size: once
d_call: .
v_call: TRBV24-1
j_call: TRBJ1-3
cdr3_aa: CATRQTLCGNTIYF
cdr3_nt: TGTGCCACCAGGCAGACCCTCTGTGGAAACACCATATATTTT

clone_size: .
d_call: .
v_call: TRBV20-1
j_call: TRBJ2-2
cdr3_aa: CSAPTGGSTGELFF
cdr3_nt: TGCAGTGCCCCTACCGGGGGCTCCACCGGGGAGCTGTTTTTT

clone_size: few
d_call: .
v_call: TRBV20-1
j_call: TRBJ2-7
cdr3_aa: CSASPISGFSSYEQYF
cdr3_nt: TGCAGTGCTAGCCCCATCAGCGGGTTTAGCTCCTACGAGCAGTACTTC

clone_size: few
d_call: .
v_call: TRBV19
j_call: TRBJ1-5
cdr3_aa: CASSETGRGQPQHF
cdr3_nt: TGTGCCAGTAGTGAAACAGGGCGAGGCCAGCCCCAGCATTTT

clone_size: medium-sized
d_call: .
v_call: TRBV10-3
j_call: TRBJ1-1
cdr3_aa: CAISNDSEGEAFF
cdr3_nt: TGTGCCATCAGCAATGACAGCGAGGGAGAAGCTTTCTTT

clone_size: few
d_call: .
v_call: TRBV6-5
j_call: TRBJ1-5
cdr3_aa: CASSWDDLGNQPQHF
cdr3_nt: TGTGCCAGCAGTTGGGACGACCTGGGCAATCAGCCCCAGCATTTT

clone_size: .
d_call: .
v_call: TRBV19
j_call: TRBJ2-7
cdr3_aa: CASSRQTSSYEQYF
cdr3_nt: TGTGCCAGTTCGCGACAGACGAGCTCCTACGAGCAGTACTTC

clone_size: .
d_call: .
v_call: TRBV20-1
j_call: TRBJ2-7
cdr3_aa: CSASSNTVHEQYF
cdr3_nt: TGCAGTGCTTCCTCTAACACCGTCCACGAGCAGTACTTC

clone_size: .
d_call: .
v_call: TRBV15
j_call: TRBJ1-5
cdr3_aa: CATSRDPGGGQPQHF
cdr3_nt: TGTGCCACCAGCAGAGATCCGGGCGGTGGTCAGCCCCAGCATTTT

clone_size: .
d_call: TRBD1
v_call: TRBV29-1
j_call: TRBJ1-2
cdr3_aa: CSVERDREDGYTF
cdr3_nt: TGCAGCGTGGAGAGGGACAGGGAAGATGGCTACACCTTC

clone_size: .
d_call: .
v_call: TRBV6-1
j_call: TRBJ1-5
cdr3_aa: CASRAYSNQPQHF
cdr3_nt: TGTGCCAGCAGAGCCTATAGCAATCAGCCCCAGCATTTT

clone_size: once
d_call: .
v_call: TRBV6-1
j_call: TRBJ2-7
cdr3_aa: CASSEQTGRTYEQYF
cdr3_nt: TGTGCCAGCAGTGAGCAGACAGGGAGGACCTACGAGCAGTACTTC

clone_size: few
d_call: .
v_call: TRBV24-1
j_call: TRBJ2-2
cdr3_aa: CATSAGSTGELFF
cdr3_nt: TGTGCCACCAGTGCAGGGTCCACCGGGGAGCTGTTTTTT

clone_size: .
d_call: .
v_call: TRBV2
j_call: TRBJ2-2
cdr3_aa: CASSSTGKSGSIGELFF
cdr3_nt: TGTGCCAGCAGTTCGACAGGGAAAAGCGGGAGTATCGGGGAGCTGTTTTTT

clone_size: .
d_call: .
v_call: TRBV7-2
j_call: TRBJ1-1
cdr3_aa: CASSLGGGARSFTEAFF
cdr3_nt: TGTGCCAGCAGCTTAGGTGGTGGGGCGCGTAGTTTTACTGAAGCTTTCTTT

clone_size: .
d_call: .
v_call: TRBV6-5
j_call: TRBJ1-3
cdr3_aa: CASSYSEMRSSYTIYF
cdr3_nt: TGTGCCAGCAGTTACTCGGAAATGCGGTCCTCGTACACCATATATTTT